Below, 11 T cell receptor beta chains from the same sample are listed, as sequenced in a study of monozygotic twins with inflammatory bowel disease (dated by TCRdb to the late 2010s). The library was prepared using 5' RACE. Instrument on record: Illumina HiSeq 2500. Following TCRdb reprocessing, every CDR3 protein sequence forms one entry, and DNA is not provided. The data table for this sample lists approximately 390,000 distinct CDR3 sequences. Of the sample, 2% to 3% falls within the top ten clones. The sequenced sample consisted of blood. These receptor sequences come from a human donor with ulcerative colitis or Crohn's disease, or a healthy co-twin of an affected twin (not recorded which).

V usage is TRBV20-1 and J usage is TRBJ2-3; the D call of TRBD2 rests on TCRdb alone, since no DNA is present to check it. The CDR3 length is 15 residues. Germline V gene sequence: CDR1 DFQATT, CDR2 SNEGSKA (reference sequence). CDR3 protein: CSAPGLAGEIDTQYF.

The J gene is TRBJ2-2, the V gene TRBV5-8; the TCRdb call, TRBD1, lacks DNA for checking. Germline CDR1 SGHTS, CDR2 YDEGEE. The CDR3 covers 14 residues. CDR3: CASSYGTYTGELFF. The variable domain in full, with the rest retrieved from reference TRBV5-8 and TRBJ2-2, is EAGVTQSPTHLIKTRGQQATLRCSPISGHTSVYWYQQALGLGLQFLLWYDEGEERNRGNFPPRFSGRQFPNYSSELNVNALELEDSALYLCASSYGTYTGELFFGEGSRLTVL.

The chain links TRBV20-1 to TRBJ2-2. CDR1 is DFQATT and CDR2 is SNEGSKA in the germline V gene (reference sequence). The CDR3 has 15 residues. The CDR3 loop reads CSARGFTLRTGELFF.

The chain employs TRBV18 and TRBJ1-2. The CDR3 has 14 residues. Germline CDR1 is KGHSH and CDR2 is LQKENI. The CDR3: CASSPSDSYYGYTF.

The chain links TRBV24-1 to TRBJ2-5; absent DNA, TCRdb's TRBD1 call cannot be checked. The CDR3 totals 17 residues. Germline lookup yields CDR1 KGHDR and CDR2 SFDVKD. The CDR3 sequence is CATSDSPGTEYQETQYF.

V and J are TRBV7-9 and TRBJ2-3; TCRdb calls TRBD2, which cannot be checked without DNA. The CDR3 is made up of 14 amino acids. Germline V lookup: CDR1 SEHNR, CDR2 FQNEAQ (reference sequence). The CDR3 protein is CASDPSGRGDTQYF.

J is TRBJ2-1 and V is TRBV5-1; the TCRdb call, TRBD1, lacks DNA for checking. Germline CDR1 SGHRS, CDR2 YFSETQ. The CDR3 consists of 13 residues. The chain's CDR3 is CASSLSGKTEQFF.

CDR3 region: CSAYWGGGEETQYF. V is TRBV20-1 and J is TRBJ2-5; TCRdb lists TRBD2, though no DNA is available to test this call. Germline V lookup: CDR1 DFQATT, CDR2 SNEGSKA (reference sequence). CDR3 length: 14 amino acids.

The V and J genes are TRBV12-3 or TRBV12-4 and TRBJ1-2; TCRdb proposes TRBD1, but this gene call is untestable without DNA. The CDR3 is made up of 13 amino acids. CDR3 sequence: CASSDSVFYGYTF.

V and J are TRBV5-4 and TRBJ1-4. Germline loops: CDR1 SGHNT, CDR2 YYREEE (reference sequence). The length of the CDR3 is 15 residues. CDR3 sequence: CASSLDRGENEKLFF.

The V and J genes are TRBV27 and TRBJ2-7. In germline, CDR1 is MNHEY, CDR2 SMNVEV (reference sequence). The CDR3 runs 15 residues. CDR3 in amino acids: CASSLVGQGTYEQYF.